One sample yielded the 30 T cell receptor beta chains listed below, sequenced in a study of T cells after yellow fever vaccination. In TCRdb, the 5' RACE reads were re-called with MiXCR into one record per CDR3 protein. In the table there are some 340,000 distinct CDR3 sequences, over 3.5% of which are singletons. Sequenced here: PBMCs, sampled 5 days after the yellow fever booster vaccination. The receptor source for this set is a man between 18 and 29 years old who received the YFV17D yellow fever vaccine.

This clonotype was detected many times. DNA for the CDR3: TGTGCCAGCAGTGTCAAAGGGGCCGCCTACAATGAGCAGTTCTTC. Its protein is CASSVKGAAYNEQFF. The V call is TRBV2, the J call TRBJ2-1; TRBD1 is a possible D gene (5 bases). Trimming left V 4 bases short and J 2 bases short, with 12 bases between. The CDR3 covers 15 residues. The germline V gene encodes CDR1 SNHLY and CDR2 FYNNEI.

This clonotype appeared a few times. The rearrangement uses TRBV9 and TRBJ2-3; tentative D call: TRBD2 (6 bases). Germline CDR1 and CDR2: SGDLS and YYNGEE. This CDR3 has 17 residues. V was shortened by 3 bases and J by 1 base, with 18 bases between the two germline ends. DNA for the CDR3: TGTGCCAGCAGCGGAGGGGTAGCGGAGGTCCGCACAGATACGCAGTATTTT. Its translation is CASSGGVAEVRTDTQYF.

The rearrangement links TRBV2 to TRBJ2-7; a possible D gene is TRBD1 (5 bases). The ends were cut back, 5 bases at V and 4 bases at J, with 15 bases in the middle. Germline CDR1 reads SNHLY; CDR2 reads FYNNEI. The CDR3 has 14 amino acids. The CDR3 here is CASSLSGPWYEQYF. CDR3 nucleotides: TGTGCCAGCAGTCTTTCAGGGCCGTGGTACGAGCAGTACTTC. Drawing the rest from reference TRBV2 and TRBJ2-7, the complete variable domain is EPEVTQTPSHQVTQMGQEVILRCVPISNHLYFYWYRQILGQKVEFLVSFYNNEISEKSEIFDDQFSVERPDGSNFTLKIRSTKLEDSAMYFCASSLSGPWYEQYFGPGTRLTVT.

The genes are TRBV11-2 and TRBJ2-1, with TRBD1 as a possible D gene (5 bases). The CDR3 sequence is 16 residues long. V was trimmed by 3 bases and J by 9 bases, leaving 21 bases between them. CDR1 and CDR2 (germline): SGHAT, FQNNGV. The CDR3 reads CASSFLVVGAYGEQFF. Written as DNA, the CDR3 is TGTGCCAGCAGCTTCTTGGTAGTTGGGGCTTACGGTGAGCAGTTCTTC.

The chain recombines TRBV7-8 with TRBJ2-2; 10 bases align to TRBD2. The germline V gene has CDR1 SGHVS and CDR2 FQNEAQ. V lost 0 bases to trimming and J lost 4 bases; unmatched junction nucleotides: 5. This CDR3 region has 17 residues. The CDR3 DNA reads TGTGCCAGCAGCTTAGCGGATAGCGGGGGGCTCACCGGGGAGCTGTTTTTT. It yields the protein CASSLADSGGLTGELFF.

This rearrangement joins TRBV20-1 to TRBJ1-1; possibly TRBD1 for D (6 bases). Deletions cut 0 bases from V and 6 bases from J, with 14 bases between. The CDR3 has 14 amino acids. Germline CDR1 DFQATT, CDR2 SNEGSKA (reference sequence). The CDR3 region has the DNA TGCAGTGCTAGAGATCAAGGGGGGATCCCTGAAGCTTTCTTT. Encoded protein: CSARDQGGIPEAFF.

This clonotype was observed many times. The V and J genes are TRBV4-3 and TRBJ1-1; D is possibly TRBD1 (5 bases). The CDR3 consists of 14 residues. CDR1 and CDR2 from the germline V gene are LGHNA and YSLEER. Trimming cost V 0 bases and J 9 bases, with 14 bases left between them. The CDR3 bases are TGCGCCAGCAGCCAAGAGACCAGTAGGGACCAAGCTTTCTTT. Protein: CASSQETSRDQAFF.

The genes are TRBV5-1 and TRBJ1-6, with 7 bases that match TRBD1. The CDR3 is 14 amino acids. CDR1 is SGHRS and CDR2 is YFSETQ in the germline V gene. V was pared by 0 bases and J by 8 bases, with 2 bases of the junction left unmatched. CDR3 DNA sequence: TGCGCCAGCAGCTTGGCCAGGGGGGATTCACCCCTCCACTTT. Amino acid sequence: CASSLARGDSPLHF.

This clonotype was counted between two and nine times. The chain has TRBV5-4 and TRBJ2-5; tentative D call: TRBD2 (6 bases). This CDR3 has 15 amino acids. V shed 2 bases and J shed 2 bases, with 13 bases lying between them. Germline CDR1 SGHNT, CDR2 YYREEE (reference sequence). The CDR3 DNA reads TGTGCCAGCAGCTTTTCCGGGAGCCCACAAGAGACCCAGTACTTC. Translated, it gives CASSFSGSPQETQYF.

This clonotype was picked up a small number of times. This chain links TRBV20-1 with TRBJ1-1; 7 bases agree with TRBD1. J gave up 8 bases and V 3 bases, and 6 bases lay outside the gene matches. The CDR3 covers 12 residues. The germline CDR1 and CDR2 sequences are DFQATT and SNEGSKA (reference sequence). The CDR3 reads CSASHRGGEAFF. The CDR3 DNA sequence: TGCAGTGCTAGCCACAGGGGCGGAGAAGCTTTCTTT.

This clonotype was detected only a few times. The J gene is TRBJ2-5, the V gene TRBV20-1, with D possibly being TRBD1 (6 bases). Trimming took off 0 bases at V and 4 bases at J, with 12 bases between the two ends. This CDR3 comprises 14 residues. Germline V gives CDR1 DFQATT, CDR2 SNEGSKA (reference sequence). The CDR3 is CSARDLTGRETQYF. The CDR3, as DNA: TGCAGTGCTAGAGATCTAACAGGGCGAGAGACCCAGTACTTC.

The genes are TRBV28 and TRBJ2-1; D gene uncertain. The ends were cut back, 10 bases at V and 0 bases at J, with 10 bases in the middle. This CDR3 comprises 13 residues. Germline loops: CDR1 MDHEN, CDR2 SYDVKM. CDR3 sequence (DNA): TGTGCCATTGTCCCGAGCTCCTACAATGAGCAGTTCTTC. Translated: CAIVPSSYNEQFF.

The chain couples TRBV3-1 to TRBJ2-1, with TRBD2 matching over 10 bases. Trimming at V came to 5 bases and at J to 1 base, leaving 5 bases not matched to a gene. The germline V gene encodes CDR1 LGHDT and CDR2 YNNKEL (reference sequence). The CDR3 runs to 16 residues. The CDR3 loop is CASSSQRGGSYNEQFF. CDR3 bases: TGTGCCAGCAGCTCACAGCGGGGGGGATCCTACAATGAGCAGTTCTTC.

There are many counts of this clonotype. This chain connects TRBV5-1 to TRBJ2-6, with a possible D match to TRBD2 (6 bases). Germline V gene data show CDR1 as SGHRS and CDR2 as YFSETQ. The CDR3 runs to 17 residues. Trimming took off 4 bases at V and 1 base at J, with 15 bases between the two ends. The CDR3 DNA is TGCGCCAGCAGCACTTACGGGGGATTTTCTGGGGCCAACGTCCTGACTTTC. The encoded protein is CASSTYGGFSGANVLTF.

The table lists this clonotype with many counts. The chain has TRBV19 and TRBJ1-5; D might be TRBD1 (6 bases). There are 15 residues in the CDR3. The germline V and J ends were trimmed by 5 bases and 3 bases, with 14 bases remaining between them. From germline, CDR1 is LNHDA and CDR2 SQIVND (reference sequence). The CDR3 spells CASSPRQAYNQPQHF. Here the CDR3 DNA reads TGTGCCAGTAGTCCTAGACAGGCCTACAATCAGCCCCAGCATTTT. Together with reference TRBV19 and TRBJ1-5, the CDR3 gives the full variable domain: DGGITQSPKYLFRKEGQNVTLSCEQNLNHDAMYWYRQDPGQGLRLIYYSQIVNDFQKGDIAEGYSVSREKKESFPLTVTSAQKNPTAFYLCASSPRQAYNQPQHFGDGTRLSIL.

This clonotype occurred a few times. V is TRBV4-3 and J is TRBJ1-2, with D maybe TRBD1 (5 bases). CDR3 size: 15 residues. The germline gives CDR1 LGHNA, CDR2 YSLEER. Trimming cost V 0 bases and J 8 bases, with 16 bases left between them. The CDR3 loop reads CASSQDWGGVGGYTF. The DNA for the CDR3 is TGCGCCAGCAGCCAAGATTGGGGGGGGGTCGGCGGCTACACCTTC.

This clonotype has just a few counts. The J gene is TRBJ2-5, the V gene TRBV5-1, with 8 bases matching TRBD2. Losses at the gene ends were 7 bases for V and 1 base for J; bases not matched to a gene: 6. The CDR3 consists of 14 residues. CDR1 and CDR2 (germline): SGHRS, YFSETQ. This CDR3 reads CASGYSGAQETQYF. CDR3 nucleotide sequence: TGCGCCAGCGGATATAGCGGGGCCCAAGAGACCCAGTACTTC.

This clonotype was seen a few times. In DNA, the CDR3 is TGTGCCAGCAAGGGGCCCATCACAGATACGCAGTATTTT. Translation: CASKGPITDTQYF. V gene TRBV11-2 combines with J gene TRBJ2-3; D might be TRBD1 (5 bases). V lost 7 bases to trimming and J lost 2 bases, with 10 bases between them. Germline CDR1 is SGHAT and CDR2 is FQNNGV. CDR3 size: 13 residues.

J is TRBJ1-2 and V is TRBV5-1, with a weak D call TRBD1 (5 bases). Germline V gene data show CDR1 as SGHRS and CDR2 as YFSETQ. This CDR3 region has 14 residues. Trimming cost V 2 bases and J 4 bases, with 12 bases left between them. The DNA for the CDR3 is TGCGCCAGCAGCTTAAGGTCAGGGCCCTATGGCTACACCTTC. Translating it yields CASSLRSGPYGYTF.

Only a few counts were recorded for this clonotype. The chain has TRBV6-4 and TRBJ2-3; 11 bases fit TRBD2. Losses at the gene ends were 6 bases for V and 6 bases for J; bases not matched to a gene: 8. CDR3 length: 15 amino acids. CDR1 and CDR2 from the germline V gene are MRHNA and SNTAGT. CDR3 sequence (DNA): TGTGCCAGCAGCCAAGTAGCGGGGGGGCTGGATACGCAGTATTTT. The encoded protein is CASSQVAGGLDTQYF.

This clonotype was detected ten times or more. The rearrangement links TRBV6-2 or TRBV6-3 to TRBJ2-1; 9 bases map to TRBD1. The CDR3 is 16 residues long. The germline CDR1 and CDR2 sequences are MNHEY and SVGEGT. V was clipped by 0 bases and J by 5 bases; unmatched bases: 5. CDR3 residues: CASSYSGGTGNNEQFF. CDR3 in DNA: TGTGCCAGCAGTTACTCCGGGGGGACAGGGAACAATGAGCAGTTCTTC.

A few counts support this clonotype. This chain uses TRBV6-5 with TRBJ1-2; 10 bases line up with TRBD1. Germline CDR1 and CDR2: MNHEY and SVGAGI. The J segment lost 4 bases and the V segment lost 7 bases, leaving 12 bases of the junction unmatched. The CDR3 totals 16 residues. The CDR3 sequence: CASTQGLGTGVYGYTF. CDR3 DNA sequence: TGTGCCAGCACCCAGGGACTAGGGACAGGGGTCTATGGCTACACCTTC.

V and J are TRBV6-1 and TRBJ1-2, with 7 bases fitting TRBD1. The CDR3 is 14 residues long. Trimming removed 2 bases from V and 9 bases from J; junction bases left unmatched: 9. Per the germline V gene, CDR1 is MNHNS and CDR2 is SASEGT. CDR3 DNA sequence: TGTGCCAGCAGTGAACTCTCAAGGGGACAGAGCTACACCTTC. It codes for CASSELSRGQSYTF.

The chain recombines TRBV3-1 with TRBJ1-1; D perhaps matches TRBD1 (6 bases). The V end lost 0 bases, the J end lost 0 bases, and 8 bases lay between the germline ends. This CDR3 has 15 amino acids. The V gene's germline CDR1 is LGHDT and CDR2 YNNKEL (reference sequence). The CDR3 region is CASSQDRGLNTEAFF. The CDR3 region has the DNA TGTGCCAGCAGCCAAGACAGGGGACTGAACACTGAAGCTTTCTTT.

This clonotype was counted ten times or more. The CDR3 DNA reads TGTGCCAGCAGCCCAAACCAAGGGGGGGGGACTGGGTCCGACGAGCAGTACTTC. Translated, it gives CASSPNQGGGTGSDEQYF. The chain joins TRBV7-6 to TRBJ2-7, with TRBD2 as a possible D gene (7 bases). Germline V gene sequence: CDR1 SGHVS, CDR2 FNYEAQ. The CDR3 contains 18 residues. V was shortened by 5 bases and J by 5 bases, with 28 bases between the two germline ends.

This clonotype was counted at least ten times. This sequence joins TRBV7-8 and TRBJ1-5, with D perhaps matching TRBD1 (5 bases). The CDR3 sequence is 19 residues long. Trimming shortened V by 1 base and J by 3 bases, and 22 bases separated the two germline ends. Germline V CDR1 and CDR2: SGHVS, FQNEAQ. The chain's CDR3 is CASSLVGGTNPGVNQPQHF. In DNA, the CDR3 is TGTGCCAGCAGCTTAGTTGGCGGGACCAACCCGGGGGTCAATCAGCCCCAGCATTTT.

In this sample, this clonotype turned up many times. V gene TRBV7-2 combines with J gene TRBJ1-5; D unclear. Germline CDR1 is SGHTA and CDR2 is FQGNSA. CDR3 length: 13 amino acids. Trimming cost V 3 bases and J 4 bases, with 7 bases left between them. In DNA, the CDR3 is TGTGCCAGCAGCTTCGATAGTAATCAGCCCCAGCATTTT. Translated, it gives CASSFDSNQPQHF. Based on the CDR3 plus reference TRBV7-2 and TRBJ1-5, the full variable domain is GAGVSQSPSNKVTEKGKDVELRCDPISGHTALYWYRQSLGQGLEFLIYFQGNSAPDKSGLPSDRFSAERTGGSVSTLTIQRTQQEDSAVYLCASSFDSNQPQHFGDGTRLSIL.

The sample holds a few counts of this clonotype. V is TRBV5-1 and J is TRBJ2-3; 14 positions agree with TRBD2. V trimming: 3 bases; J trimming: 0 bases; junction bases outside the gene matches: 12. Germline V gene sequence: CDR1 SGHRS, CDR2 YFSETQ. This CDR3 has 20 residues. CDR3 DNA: TGCGCCAGCAGCTATCGGACTAGCGGGGGGCTACGAACTAGCACAGATACGCAGTATTTT. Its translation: CASSYRTSGGLRTSTDTQYF.

The CDR3 loop is CASSLGAGSQGHYGYTF. The CDR3 region has the DNA TGCGCCAGCAGCTTGGGCGCCGGGTCCCAAGGCCACTATGGCTACACCTTC. This chain connects TRBV5-1 to TRBJ1-2; D not resolved. CDR1 SGHRS and CDR2 YFSETQ come from the germline V gene. The CDR3 runs to 17 residues. V was shortened by 0 bases and J by 3 bases, with 18 bases between the two germline ends. Together with reference TRBV5-1 and TRBJ1-2, the CDR3 gives the full variable domain: KAGVTQTPRYLIKTRGQQVTLSCSPISGHRSVSWYQQTPGQGLQFLFEYFSETQRNKGNFPGRFSGRQFSNSRSEMNVSTLELGDSALYLCASSLGAGSQGHYGYTFGSGTRLTVV.

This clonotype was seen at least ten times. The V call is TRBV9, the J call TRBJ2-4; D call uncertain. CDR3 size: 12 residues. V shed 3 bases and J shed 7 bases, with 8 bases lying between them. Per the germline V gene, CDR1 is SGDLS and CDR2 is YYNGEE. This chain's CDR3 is CASSASGNIQYF. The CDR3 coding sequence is TGTGCCAGCAGCGCCTCCGGGAACATTCAGTACTTC.